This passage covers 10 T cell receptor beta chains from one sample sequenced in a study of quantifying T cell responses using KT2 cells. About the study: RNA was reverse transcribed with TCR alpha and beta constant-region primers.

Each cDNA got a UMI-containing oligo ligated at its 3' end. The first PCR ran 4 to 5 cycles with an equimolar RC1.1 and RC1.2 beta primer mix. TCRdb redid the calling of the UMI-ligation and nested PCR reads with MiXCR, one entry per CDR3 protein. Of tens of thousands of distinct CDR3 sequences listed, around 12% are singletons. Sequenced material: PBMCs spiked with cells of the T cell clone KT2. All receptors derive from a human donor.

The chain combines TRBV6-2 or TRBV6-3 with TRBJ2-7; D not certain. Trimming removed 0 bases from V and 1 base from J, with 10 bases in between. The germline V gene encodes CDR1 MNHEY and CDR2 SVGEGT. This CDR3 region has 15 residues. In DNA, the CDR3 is TGTGCCAGCAGTTACTCGTTCGATGGGTCCTACGAGCAGTACTTC. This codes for CASSYSFDGSYEQYF.

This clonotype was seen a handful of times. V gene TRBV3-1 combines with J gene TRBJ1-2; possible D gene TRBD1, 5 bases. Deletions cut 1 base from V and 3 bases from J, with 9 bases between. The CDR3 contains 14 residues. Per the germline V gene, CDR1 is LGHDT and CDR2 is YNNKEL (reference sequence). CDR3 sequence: CASSQGTGHYGYTF. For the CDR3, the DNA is TGTGCCAGCAGCCAAGGAACAGGACACTATGGCTACACCTTC.

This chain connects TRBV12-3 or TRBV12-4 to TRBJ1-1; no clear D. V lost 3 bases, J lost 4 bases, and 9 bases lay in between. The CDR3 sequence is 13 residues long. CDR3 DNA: TGTGCCAGCAGTTTCGCGATGGGCACTGAAGCTTTCTTT. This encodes CASSFAMGTEAFF.

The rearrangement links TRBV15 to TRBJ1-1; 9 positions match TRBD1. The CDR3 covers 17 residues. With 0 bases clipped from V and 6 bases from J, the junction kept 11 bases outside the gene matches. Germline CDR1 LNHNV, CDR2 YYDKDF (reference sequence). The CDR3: CATSRDWSGQGSPEAFF. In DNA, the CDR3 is TGTGCCACCAGCAGAGATTGGTCGGGACAGGGAAGCCCTGAAGCTTTCTTT.

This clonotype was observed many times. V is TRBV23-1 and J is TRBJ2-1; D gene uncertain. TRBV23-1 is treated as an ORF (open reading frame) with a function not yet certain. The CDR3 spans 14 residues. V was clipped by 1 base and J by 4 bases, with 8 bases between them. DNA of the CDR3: TGCGCCAGCAGTCAATTCGCCCGGTACAATGAGCAGTTCTTC. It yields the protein CASSQFARYNEQFF.

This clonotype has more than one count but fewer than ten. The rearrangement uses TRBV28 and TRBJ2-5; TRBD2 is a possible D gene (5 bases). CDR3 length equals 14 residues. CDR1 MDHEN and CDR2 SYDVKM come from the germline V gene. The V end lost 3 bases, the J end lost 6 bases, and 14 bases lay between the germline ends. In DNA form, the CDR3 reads TGTGCCAGCAGTTTCTCGGGGTTGGGAAAGACCCAGTACTTC. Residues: CASSFSGLGKTQYF.

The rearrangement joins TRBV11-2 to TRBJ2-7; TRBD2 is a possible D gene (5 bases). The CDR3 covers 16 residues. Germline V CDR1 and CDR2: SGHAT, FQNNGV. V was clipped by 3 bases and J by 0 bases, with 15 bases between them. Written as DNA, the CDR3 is TGTGCCAGCAGCTTTAATCCGGACTTAAGCTCCTACGAGCAGTACTTC. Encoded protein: CASSFNPDLSSYEQYF.

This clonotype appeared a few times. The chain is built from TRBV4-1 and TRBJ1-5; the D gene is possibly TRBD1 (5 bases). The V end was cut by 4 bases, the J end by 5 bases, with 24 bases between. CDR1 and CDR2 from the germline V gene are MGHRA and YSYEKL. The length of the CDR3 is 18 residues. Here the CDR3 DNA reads TGCGCCAGCAGCCTAAATGGGCGAGCAGGGTCGGCTTATCAGCCCCAGCATTTT. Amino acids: CASSLNGRAGSAYQPQHF.

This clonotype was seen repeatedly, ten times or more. In DNA form, the CDR3 reads TGTGCCAGCAGCCAAAGGACAGGGTGGGCTGAGCAGTTCTTC. This sequence encodes CASSQRTGWAEQFF. This sequence joins TRBV14 and TRBJ2-1; 8 bases are a match to TRBD1. CDR3 length equals 14 residues. V dropped 2 bases and J dropped 9; count of bases not matched to a gene: 6. The germline V gene has CDR1 SGHDN and CDR2 FVKESK.

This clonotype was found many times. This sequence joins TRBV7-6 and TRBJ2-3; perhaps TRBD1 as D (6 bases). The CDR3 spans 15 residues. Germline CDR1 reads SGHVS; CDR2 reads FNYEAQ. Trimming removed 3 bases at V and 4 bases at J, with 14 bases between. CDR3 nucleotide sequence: TGTGCCAGCAGCTTGGGGCAGGGGAACGCAGATACGCAGTATTTT. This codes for CASSLGQGNADTQYF.